This is a list of T cell receptor beta chains from one sample in a study of Graves' ophthalmopathy and Graves' hyperthyroidism. TCRdb re-called the multiplex PCR reads through MiXCR, storing one row per CDR3 protein. The data hold some 750,000 distinct CDR3 sequences, with 35% to 50% observed a single time. The source material was peripheral blood. These receptors all stem from an adult man with Graves' ophthalmopathy. Each CDR3 is given with its conserved first and last residue. A D gene is named only where the DNA matches it firmly. Not every row has a clone size; where given, it reads once, few, many or a size class.

j_call d_call clone_size v_call cdr3_aa cdr3_nt
TRBJ1-1 . . TRBV25-1 CACSAIRAGANTEAFF TGTGCCTGCAGTGCGATTAGGGCAGGAGCGAACACTGAAGCTTTCTTT
TRBJ1-4 TRBD1 many TRBV29-1 CSVATGVAEKLFF TGCAGCGTTGCGACAGGGGTGGCTGAAAAACTGTTTTTT
TRBJ2-7 . . TRBV25-1 CASMGAQEQYF TGTGCCAGCATGGGAGCGCAGGAGCAGTACTTC
TRBJ1-6 . . TRBV7-8 CASSLSRGSFRHDQPLHF TGTGCCAGCAGCTTAAGCAGGGGTAGCTTTCGTCACGATCAGCCCCTCCACTTT
TRBJ2-7 . few TRBV6-5 CASRSHGYEQYF TGTGCCAGCAGATCCCACGGATACGAGCAGTACTTC
TRBJ1-2 . many TRBV29-1 CSVAYLKEYGYTF TGCAGCGTTGCTTATTTAAAGGAGTATGGCTACACCTTC
TRBJ1-1 TRBD1 few TRBV6-1 CASRVQGFEAFF TGTGCCAGCAGAGTACAGGGGTTTGAAGCTTTCTTT
TRBJ1-6 . . TRBV25-1 CASSEEGINSPLHF TGTGCCAGCAGTGAGGAGGGGATAAATTCACCCCTCCACTTT
TRBJ1-6 TRBD1 few TRBV19 CASPGTGSSPLHF TGTGCCTCCCCCGGGACAGGATCTTCACCCCTCCACTTT
TRBJ2-2 . many TRBV25-1 CASSEAIRAGELFF TGTGCCAGCAGTGAAGCTATCCGTGCCGGGGAGCTGTTTTTT
TRBJ2-5 . . TRBV7-9 CASSPPVEGMRETQYF TGTGCCAGCTCACCACCTGTAGAGGGTATGCGGGAGACCCAGTACTTC
TRBJ2-7 TRBD1 . TRBV7-2 CASSLSGQGSEQYF TGTGCCAGCAGCTTATCGGGACAGGGGTCCGAGCAGTACTTC
TRBJ2-5 TRBD1 many TRBV2 CASNFRDRQETQYF TGTGCCAGCAATTTCCGGGACAGACAAGAGACCCAGTACTTC
TRBJ2-7 . . TRBV10-3 CAISYKGVYEQYF TGTGCCATCAGTTATAAGGGGGTCTACGAGCAGTACTTC
TRBJ1-6 . . TRBV2 CASARGRTDSPLHF TGTGCCAGCGCCCGGGGACGGACGGATTCACCCCTCCACTTT
TRBJ1-6 . . TRBV25-1 CASSEFGGADSPLHF TGTGCCAGCAGTGAATTCGGGGGCGCGGATTCACCCCTCCACTTT
TRBJ1-1 . . TRBV6-5 CASVKEITGRAFF TGTGCCAGCGTTAAAGAAATTACGGGGCGAGCTTTCTTT
TRBJ1-2 . . TRBV10-3 CASSEGDVGTYGYTF TGTGCCAGCAGTGAAGGCGACGTAGGTACCTATGGCTACACCTTC
TRBJ2-2 TRBD1 few TRBV25-1 CASSYRGWSTGELFF TGTGCCAGCAGTTACAGGGGATGGAGCACCGGGGAGCTGTTTTTT
TRBJ1-6 . . TRBV12-5 CASGLGETPLHF TGTGCTAGTGGTTTGGGGGAGACACCCCTCCACTTT
TRBJ2-1 TRBD1 . TRBV2 CASSEWTGDYNEQFF TGTGCCAGCAGTGAATGGACAGGGGATTACAATGAGCAGTTCTTC
TRBJ1-2 TRBD1 . TRBV5-4 CASSWRTGANGYTF TGTGCCAGCAGCTGGAGGACAGGGGCGAATGGCTACACCTTC
TRBJ2-7 TRBD1 . TRBV2 CASSLDRDGREQYF TGTGCCAGCAGTTTAGACAGGGATGGTCGCGAGCAGTACTTC
TRBJ2-2 . many TRBV24-1 CATRSPPGTGELFF TGTGCCACCAGAAGTCCCCCAGGCACCGGGGAGCTGTTTTTT
TRBJ2-6 . once TRBV7-9 CASSRTGLSSGANVLTF TGTGCCAGCAGCCGGACAGGACTAAGCTCTGGGGCCAACGTCCTGACTTTC
TRBJ1-5 TRBD1 few TRBV19 CASTEDRGLPTVGNQPQHF TGTGCCAGTACGGAGGACAGGGGGCTTCCCACCGTAGGCAATCAGCCCCAGCATTTT
TRBJ1-1 TRBD1 many TRBV7-9 CASSPDRGRNTEAFF TGTGCCAGCAGCCCAGACAGGGGGAGGAACACTGAAGCTTTCTTT
TRBJ1-2 . . TRBV6-5 CASSFWGRDQDGYTF TGTGCCAGCAGTTTTTGGGGGCGTGATCAGGATGGCTACACCTTC
TRBJ2-5 TRBD2 few TRBV2 CASSAGTSGGETQYF TGTGCCAGCAGCGCCGGGACTAGCGGGGGAGAGACCCAGTACTTC
TRBJ1-6 . . TRBV3-1 CASSQTESLHF TGTGCCAGCAGCCAGACAGAATCCCTCCACTTT
TRBJ2-6 . . TRBV25-1 CASSFRDGYLSGANVLTF TGTGCCAGCAGTTTCCGGGACGGGTATCTCTCTGGGGCCAACGTCCTGACTTTC
TRBJ1-5 . few TRBV7-2 CASTPSANSNQPQHF TGTGCCAGCACCCCCTCGGCAAATAGCAATCAGCCCCAGCATTTT
TRBJ2-2 TRBD1 . TRBV5-1 CASSPGQAKPGELFF TGCGCCAGCAGCCCGGGACAGGCTAAACCCGGGGAGCTGTTTTTT
TRBJ1-2 TRBD1 . TRBV2 CASSQIEQGARGYTF TGTGCCAGCAGCCAAATCGAACAGGGGGCGCGGGGCTACACCTTC
TRBJ2-2 . . TRBV29-1 CSGLSEGSLFF TGCAGCGGGCTCTCGGAGGGTTCGTTGTTTTTT
TRBJ2-7 . many TRBV7-9 CASSLGGMVYEQYF TGTGCCAGCAGCTTAGGAGGGATGGTCTACGAGCAGTACTTC
TRBJ2-2 TRBD2 . TRBV9 CASSVGSGSAGELFF TGTGCCAGCAGCGTAGGTAGCGGGAGCGCCGGGGAGCTGTTTTTT
TRBJ2-2 TRBD1 many TRBV7-3 CASSLGGQGNTGELFF TGTGCCAGCAGCTTAGGGGGACAGGGGAACACCGGGGAGCTGTTTTTT
TRBJ1-1 . . TRBV19 CASSRAGAGDTEAFF TGCGCCAGCAGCCGGGCGGGGGCTGGGGACACTGAAGCTTTCTTT
TRBJ2-5 . many TRBV6-5 CASSYQDMSQETQYF TGTGCCAGCAGTTATCAGGACATGAGCCAGGAGACCCAGTACTTC
TRBJ2-5 . few TRBV7-9 CASSPVRGQETQYF TGTGCCAGCTCACCCGTCAGGGGTCAAGAGACCCAGTACTTC
TRBJ1-1 TRBD1 . TRBV6-5 CASSYETGGAAEAFF TGTGCCAGCAGTTACGAGACAGGGGGCGCCGCTGAAGCTTTCTTT
TRBJ1-5 . few TRBV12-3/TRBV12-4 CASPLKKAQPQHF TGTGCCAGCCCTCTTAAGAAGGCCCAGCCCCAGCATTTT
TRBJ1-1 . . TRBV10-3 CAISRGTYTEAFF TGTGCCATCAGCCGGGGGACCTACACTGAAGCTTTCTTT
TRBJ2-5 . once TRBV20-1 CSASPRGPQETQYF TGCAGTGCTAGCCCCCGGGGCCCACAAGAGACCCAGTACTTC
TRBJ1-4 . . TRBV25-1 CASSAREAFNEKLFF TGTGCCAGCAGTGCTAGAGAGGCCTTTAATGAAAAACTGTTTTTT